Detailed here is one T cell receptor beta chain. This clone was detected only a few times. Its antigen has not been determined. No base quality information exists; no much larger clone differs at one position. The sample is drawn from a study of OX40 agonist ivuxolimab in advanced cancers. Regarding the research as a whole: The costimulatory receptor OX40 (CD134) was targeted by ivuxolimab, a fully human IgG2 agonistic monoclonal antibody. Intravenous ivuxolimab was administered to patients every 2 weeks at six dose levels: 0.01, 0.1, 0.3, 1.5, 3 and 10 mg/kg. Of the roughly 50 dose-escalation patients, hepatocellular carcinoma was present in around 19, melanoma in roughly 15, renal cell carcinoma in 9 and head and neck cancer in 9. In the dose-escalation cohort, 75% to 85% of patients were male, and the mean age was around 65 years with a range of roughly 20 to 80. Patients were allowed to have had prior anti-PD-1, anti-PD-L1 or anti-CTLA-4 therapy, and around 40% of the dose-escalation patients had previously received checkpoint inhibitors. Partial responses occurred in three dose-escalation patients: two with cutaneous melanoma and one with hepatocellular carcinoma. The purpose of peripheral TCRbeta sequencing was to test whether ivuxolimab changed TCR sequence diversity and led to clonal T-cell expansion. The paper reports the monotherapy dose-escalation portion (N = 52 patients) of the phase I ivuxolimab trial. Results and caveats for the whole study, not just this receptor: In the 0.1-3.0 mg/kg groups, partial responders had among the lowest normalized peripheral clonal expansion, particularly in CD8+ T cells. After ivuxolimab, expanded clones were on average more numerous among CD8+ T cells than among CD4+ T cells. Low levels of normalized T-cell clonal expansion were also seen in some nonresponding patients. At doses from 0.1 to 3.0 mg/kg, clonal expansion was seen in both CD4+ and CD8+ blood T cells between baseline and week 6. Which antigens the clonally expanded peripheral T cells were specific for was not determined.

For sequencing of the TCRbeta CDR3 region, genomic DNA was extracted from the sorted cells. TCRbeta CDR3 regions were sequenced using the immunoSEQ Assay. Sourced from immuneACCESS, this table was stored by TCRdb with only in-frame sequences that have V and J called. A share of the clones is absent; for the studies checked, an unresolved V gene accounts for under half, and the remainder has no known explanation. Across this sample there are approximately 52,000 clones, with approximately 84% seen only once. The ten most abundant clones make up approximately 1.2% of the sample. Relative to germline, V is 4 bases shorter and J is 7 bases shorter, with 14 bases between their ends. The CDR3, cysteine through phenylalanine, is 15 amino acids long. Only the CDR3 DNA is retained, 45 bases long and in frame from the first base. CDR1 is given as WSHSY and CDR2 as SAAADI, both from the germline V gene. Patients with autoimmune disease history or receiving systemic immunosuppression were excluded from the trial. Peripheral blood for TCR sequencing was collected from all dose cohorts at baseline, on cycle 4 day 1, and on cycle 7 day 1. The samples were taken from a phase I, first-in-human, multicenter, open-label dose-escalation trial of ivuxolimab. Adults with locally advanced or metastatic melanoma, renal cell carcinoma, hepatocellular carcinoma or head and neck squamous cell carcinoma were enrolled in the trial. CD4+ and CD8+ T cells were sorted separately from peripheral blood before TCR sequencing.

The rearrangement joined TRBV10-2 to TRBJ1-6; no D gene is confidently identified. The origin of this receptor is an adult with an advanced solid tumor such as melanoma, head and neck, liver or kidney cancer. Sample: CD4+ or CD8+ T cells sorted from blood, taken in a trial of the OX40 agonist ivuxolimab. The CDR3 region has the sequence CASSVRTDKNSPLHF. The sequenced DNA is TGCGCCAGCAGTGTCCGAACAGATAAGAATTCACCCCTCCACTTT.